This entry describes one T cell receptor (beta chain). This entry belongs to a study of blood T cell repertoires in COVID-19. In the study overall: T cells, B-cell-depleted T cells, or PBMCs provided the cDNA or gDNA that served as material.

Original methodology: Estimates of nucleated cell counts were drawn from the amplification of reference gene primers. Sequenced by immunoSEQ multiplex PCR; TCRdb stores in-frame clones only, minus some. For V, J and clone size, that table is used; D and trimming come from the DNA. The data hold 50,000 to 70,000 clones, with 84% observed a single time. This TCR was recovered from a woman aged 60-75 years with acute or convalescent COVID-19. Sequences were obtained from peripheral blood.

The DNA of the CDR3 is TGTGCCAGCAGTGAAGAGTTTTATAGTAGGGGTACAGATACGCAGTATTTT. This encodes CASSEEFYSRGTDTQYF. This chain connects TRBV2 to TRBJ2-3; the D gene is possibly TRBD1 (5 bases). CDR3 length: 17 residues. Germline loops: CDR1 SNHLY, CDR2 FYNNEI. V lost 1 base and J 3 bases, leaving 17 bases between the germline ends.